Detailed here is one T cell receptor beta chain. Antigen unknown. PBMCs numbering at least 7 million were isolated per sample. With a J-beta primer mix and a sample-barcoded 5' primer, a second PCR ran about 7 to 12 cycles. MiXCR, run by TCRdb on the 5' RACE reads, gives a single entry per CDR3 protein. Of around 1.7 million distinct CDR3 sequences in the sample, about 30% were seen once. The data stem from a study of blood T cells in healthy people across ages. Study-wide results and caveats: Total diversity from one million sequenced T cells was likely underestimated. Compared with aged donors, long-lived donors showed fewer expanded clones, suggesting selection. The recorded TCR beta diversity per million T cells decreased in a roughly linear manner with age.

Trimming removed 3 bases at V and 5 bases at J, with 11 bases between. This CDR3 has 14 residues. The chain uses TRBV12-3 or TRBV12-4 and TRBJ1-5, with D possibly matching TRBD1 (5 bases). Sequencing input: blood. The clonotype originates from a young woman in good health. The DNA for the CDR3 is TGTGCCAGCAGTTTTGGCAGGGCCGATCAGCCCCAGCATTTT. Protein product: CASSFGRADQPQHF.